These 25 T cell receptor beta chains share one sample of origin, sequenced in a study of human T cells and chemical hapten exposure. Time point denoted: patch test 2, 6 weeks after DPC sensitization. Stated treatment: therapeutic diphenylcyclopropenone sensitization with weekly scalp DPC. Someone pulled total RNA out of unfractionated whole blood. TCRdb re-called the RACE reads with MiXCR, one entry per CDR3 protein. The profile shows 35,000 to 50,000 distinct CDR3 sequences, 9.5% to 10% of them singletons. The sample here was whole blood, taken in connection with sensitization to the hapten diphenylcyclopropenone (DPC). These receptors all come from a young woman with alopecia areata. Some clones in this sample may be carry-over from other donors' samples.

This clonotype has a count of ten or more. The chain combines TRBV6-1 with TRBJ1-1; D is perhaps TRBD1 (6 bases). The CDR3 has 13 amino acids. V lost 6 bases to trimming and J lost 1 base, with 9 bases between them. Looked up from germline, CDR1 is MNHNS and CDR2 is SASEGT. In nucleotides, the CDR3 is TGTGCCAGCAGCGTGACAGGGAACACTGAAGCTTTCTTT. Amino acid sequence: CASSVTGNTEAFF.

This clonotype was counted many times. The chain employs TRBV12-3 or TRBV12-4 and TRBJ2-7, with 9 bases aligning to TRBD1. Trimming took 5 bases from V and 5 from J; bases not matched to a gene: 13. This CDR3 spans 16 amino acids. CDR3 in amino acids: CASSAGAGQGPHEQYF. The CDR3 DNA reads TGTGCCAGCAGTGCGGGGGCGGGACAGGGTCCCCACGAGCAGTACTTC.

This clonotype was seen more than once but under ten times. This chain connects TRBV5-4 to TRBJ2-1, with D hard to call. Trimming took 0 bases from V and 13 from J, leaving 14 bases between them. The CDR3 is 13 amino acids. The V gene's germline CDR1 is SGHNT and CDR2 YYREEE (reference sequence). CDR3 protein: CASSLDGSRVQFF. CDR3 nucleotide sequence: TGTGCCAGCAGCTTGGATGGCAGTCGGGTTCAGTTCTTC.

The chain employs TRBV6-2 or TRBV6-3 and TRBJ1-1; TRBD1 might be the D (5 bases). Germline-derived CDR1 and CDR2 are MNHEY and SVGEGT. This CDR3 has 16 residues. V lost 5 bases, J lost 2 bases, and 18 bases lay in between. For the CDR3, the DNA is TGTGCCAGCAGTCGCCGCGGGACGATCGGTAACACTGAAGCTTTCTTT. Amino acid sequence: CASSRRGTIGNTEAFF.

This chain connects TRBV3-2 to TRBJ2-1; the D call TRBD2 from the table was never checked on the DNA. TRBV3-2 corresponds to a pseudogene. CDR3 length: 15 amino acids. CDR3 loop: CASSPGREWGNEQFF. CDR3 coding DNA: TGTGCCAGCAGCCCGGGGAGGGAATGGGGCAATGAGCAGTTCTTC.

For this clonotype: At one end the junction does not follow the germline gene, possibly because of a read error. The chain joins TRBV7-9 to TRBJ2-2, with no clear D. The CDR3 loop spans 15 amino acids. The V gene's germline CDR1 is SEHNR and CDR2 FQNEAQ (reference sequence). The CDR3 sequence is CVSSLTQTDTGELFF. The CDR3 DNA reads TGTGTCAGCAGCCTCACACAGACCGACACCGGGGAGCTGTTTTTT.

V gene TRBV20-1 combines with J gene TRBJ1-3; possibly TRBD1 for D (5 bases). With 6 bases removed from V and 3 bases from J, the gap between germline ends came to 15 bases. The CDR3 spans 14 residues. The germline gives CDR1 DFQATT, CDR2 SNEGSKA (reference sequence). The CDR3 loop reads CSATQGAVGNTIYF. The CDR3 DNA sequence: TGCAGTGCCACCCAAGGGGCAGTTGGAAACACCATATATTTT.

This clonotype occurred many times. The chain combines TRBV12-3 or TRBV12-4 with TRBJ2-7; the D is unclear. Trimming pared 1 base from V and 2 bases from J, leaving 9 bases between. The CDR3 runs 14 residues. The CDR3 DNA follows: TGTGCCAGCAGTTTAGGGACCTTTCCCTACGAGCAGTACTTC. This translates into CASSLGTFPYEQYF.

This clonotype was detected a few times. This chain connects TRBV12-3 or TRBV12-4 to TRBJ1-1; 9 nucleotides line up with TRBD1. V shed 6 bases, J shed 4 bases, and the junction held 6 bases outside the gene matches. This CDR3 has 14 amino acids. CDR3 region: CASRNRGRFTEAFF. CDR3 nucleotides: TGTGCCAGCAGAAACAGGGGGCGGTTCACTGAAGCTTTCTTT.

This clonotype has just one count. A much larger clone lies one base from this, so it may be a read error. The chain combines TRBV6-2 or TRBV6-3 with TRBJ1-5; D possibly corresponds to TRBD1 (5 bases). The CDR3 is 14 amino acids. Germline-derived CDR1 and CDR2 are MNHEY and SVGEGT. CDR3 in DNA: TGTGTCAGCAGTCAGGCAGGGTCCAATCAGCCCCAGCATTTT. Its translation is CVSSQAGSNQPQHF.

The chain employs TRBV28 and TRBJ2-1; D might be TRBD1 (6 bases). The CDR3 spans 16 residues. Looked up from germline, CDR1 is MDHEN and CDR2 is SYDVKM. Trimming took off 4 bases at V and 2 bases at J, with 15 bases between the two ends. This CDR3 is CASSWYLRDTYNEQFF. As DNA, the CDR3 is TGTGCCAGCAGTTGGTACCTCCGGGACACCTACAATGAGCAGTTCTTC.

The genes are TRBV20-1 and TRBJ1-6; D gene uncertain. V was trimmed by 6 bases and J by 0 bases, leaving 21 bases between them. Germline V gives CDR1 DFQATT, CDR2 SNEGSKA (reference sequence). This CDR3 is 18 amino acids long. The CDR3, as DNA: TGCAGTGCGAGACACCCCGGCCATGCGAGCTCCTATAATTCACCCCTCCACTTT. It yields the protein CSARHPGHASSYNSPLHF.

This clonotype was found many times. The rearrangement links TRBV19 to TRBJ1-2; the match to TRBD1 covers 11 bases. The CDR3 totals 13 residues. V shed 6 bases and J 4 bases; nucleotides not matched to a gene: 1. In germline, CDR1 is LNHDA, CDR2 SQIVND (reference sequence). In DNA, the CDR3 is TGTGCCAGTAGAGGGACAGGGGGCTATGGCTACACCTTC. Residues: CASRGTGGYGYTF.

V and J are TRBV5-4 and TRBJ2-5; D might be TRBD1 (5 bases). This CDR3 contains 15 residues. The V end lost 0 bases, the J end lost 5 bases, and 14 bases lay between the germline ends. The V gene's germline CDR1 is SGHNT and CDR2 YYREEE (reference sequence). The CDR3 nucleotides are TGTGCCAGCAGCTTGGATGGGGCCCCCTCGGAGACCCAGTACTTC. Translating it yields CASSLDGAPSETQYF.

This clonotype was picked up many times. This chain joins TRBV20-1 and TRBJ1-1; D is unresolved. Germline V gene lookup returns CDR1 DFQATT and CDR2 SNEGSKA (reference sequence). The ends were cut back, 3 bases at V and 5 bases at J, with 13 bases in the middle. This CDR3 has 13 residues. CDR3 nucleotides: TGCAGTGCTAGCTGGGGAGGGAGGACTGAAGCTTTCTTT. It encodes CSASWGGRTEAFF.

The chain links TRBV5-1 to TRBJ2-2; D not resolved. The CDR3 sequence is 16 residues long. V was cut by 3 bases and J by 0 bases, with 12 bases left in between. Germline V lookup: CDR1 SGHRS, CDR2 YFSETQ. In DNA, the CDR3 is TGCGCCAGCAGCTCCCGACGGAACGCGAACACCGGGGAGCTGTTTTTT. This gives the protein CASSSRRNANTGELFF.

This clonotype was seen a handful of times. This sequence joins TRBV4-2 and TRBJ1-4; 8 positions agree with TRBD1. The germline CDR1 and CDR2 sequences are LGHNA and YNFKEQ. This CDR3 is 18 amino acids long. V lost 2 bases to trimming and J lost 0 bases; unmatched junction nucleotides: 8. CDR3 in DNA: TGTGCCAGCAGCCAAACAATTGGGACAGGTGCAACTAATGAAAAACTGTTTTTT. This gives the protein CASSQTIGTGATNEKLFF.

CDR3 bases: TGTGCCAGTAGTAGCCCACAGAAGCAGTTCTTC. Its translation: CASSSPQKQFF. The chain employs TRBV19 and TRBJ2-1; D is uncertain. Germline V CDR1 and CDR2: LNHDA, SQIVND (reference sequence). With 4 bases removed from V and 11 bases from J, the gap between germline ends came to 9 bases. The CDR3 is 11 amino acids. Combining the CDR3 with reference TRBV19 and TRBJ2-1 gives the whole variable domain DGGITQSPKYLFRKEGQNVTLSCEQNLNHDAMYWYRQDPGQGLRLIYYSQIVNDFQKGDIAEGYSVSREKKESFPLTVTSAQKNPTAFYLCASSSPQKQFFGPGTRLTVL.

This chain links TRBV29-1 with TRBJ1-1, with TRBD1 matching over 7 bases. From germline, CDR1 is SQVTM and CDR2 ANQGSEA. Trimming cost V 4 bases and J 0 bases; bases outside gene matches: 2. CDR3 length: 13 residues. The CDR3 region has the DNA TGCAGCGTTGCCGGGACAGTGAACACTGAAGCTTTCTTT. Protein product: CSVAGTVNTEAFF. Based on the CDR3 plus reference TRBV29-1 and TRBJ1-1, the full variable domain is SAVISQKPSRDICQRGTSLTIQCQVDSQVTMMFWYRQQPGQSLTLIATANQGSEATYESGFVIDKFPISRPNLTFSTLTVSNMSPEDSSIYLCSVAGTVNTEAFFGQGTRLTVV.

This rearrangement joins TRBV20-1 to TRBJ2-1, with 7 bases aligning to TRBD2. In germline, CDR1 is DFQATT, CDR2 SNEGSKA (reference sequence). This CDR3 region has 15 residues. V dropped 2 bases and J dropped 3; count of bases not matched to a gene: 7. CDR3 loop: CSARQYGGSYNEQFF. The CDR3 nucleotides are TGCAGTGCTAGACAATACGGGGGGAGCTACAATGAGCAGTTCTTC.

The rearrangement uses TRBV7-3 and TRBJ2-3; D is possibly TRBD2 (6 bases). V was trimmed by 5 bases and J by 5 bases, leaving 14 bases between them. The germline gives CDR1 SGHTA, CDR2 FQGTGA. CDR3 length: 14 residues. In nucleotides, the CDR3 is TGTGCCAGCAGCCTAGGGGAGGTAGGAGATACGCAGTATTTT. The encoded protein is CASSLGEVGDTQYF.

The chain links TRBV6-2 or TRBV6-3 to TRBJ2-7; D is ambiguous. The germline CDR1 and CDR2 sequences are MNHEY and SVGEGT. With 8 bases removed from V and 4 bases from J, the gap between germline ends came to 15 bases. CDR3 length: 13 residues. CDR3 loop: CASFNQGGYEQYF. CDR3 nucleotides: TGTGCCAGCTTTAACCAAGGTGGTTACGAGCAGTACTTC.

This clonotype was counted only a few times. The genes are TRBV5-1 and TRBJ2-7, with no clear D. Germline loops: CDR1 SGHRS, CDR2 YFSETQ. V shed 4 bases and J shed 2 bases, with 10 bases lying between them. The CDR3 is 13 residues long. As DNA, the CDR3 is TGCGCCAGCAGCCCTGGTCCAGCCTACGAGCAGTACTTC. It codes for CASSPGPAYEQYF. Full variable domain (rest looked up from reference TRBV5-1 and TRBJ2-7): KAGVTQTPRYLIKTRGQQVTLSCSPISGHRSVSWYQQTPGQGLQFLFEYFSETQRNKGNFPGRFSGRQFSNSRSEMNVSTLELGDSALYLCASSPGPAYEQYFGPGTRLTVT.

This chain joins TRBV6-6 and TRBJ2-1; D remains ambiguous. This CDR3 comprises 14 residues. CDR1 and CDR2 from the germline V gene are MNHNY and SVGAGI (reference sequence). The V and J ends lost 2 bases and 5 bases respectively, with 10 bases between them. The CDR3 nucleotides are TGTGCCAGCAGTTACGCCCAATACAACAATGAGCAGTTCTTC. Amino acid sequence: CASSYAQYNNEQFF.

This clonotype was picked up many times. The V and J genes are TRBV6-2 or TRBV6-3 and TRBJ1-5; 9 bases align to TRBD1. The CDR3 contains 14 residues. J lost 5 bases, V lost 6 bases, and 5 bases had no gene match. Germline lookup yields CDR1 MNHEY and CDR2 SVGEGT. The CDR3 is CASRTTGGDQPQHF. Here the CDR3 DNA reads TGTGCCAGCAGGACGACAGGGGGAGATCAGCCCCAGCATTTT.